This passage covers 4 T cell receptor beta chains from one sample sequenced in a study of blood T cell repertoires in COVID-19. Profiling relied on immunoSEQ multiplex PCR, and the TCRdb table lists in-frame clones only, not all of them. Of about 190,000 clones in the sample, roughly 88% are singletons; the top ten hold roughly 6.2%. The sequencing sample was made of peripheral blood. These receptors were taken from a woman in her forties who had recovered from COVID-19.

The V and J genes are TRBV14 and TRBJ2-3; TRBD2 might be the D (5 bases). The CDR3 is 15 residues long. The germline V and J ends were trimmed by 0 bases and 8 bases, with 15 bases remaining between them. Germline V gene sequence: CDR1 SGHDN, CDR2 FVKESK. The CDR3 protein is CASSQDLGFGGTQYF. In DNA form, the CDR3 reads TGTGCCAGCAGCCAAGATTTAGGGTTCGGAGGTACGCAGTATTTT. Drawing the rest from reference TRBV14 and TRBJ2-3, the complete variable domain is EAGVTQFPSHSVIEKGQTVTLRCDPISGHDNLYWYRRVMGKEIKFLLHFVKESKQDESGMPNNRFLAERTGGTYSTLKVQPAELEDSGVYFCASSQDLGFGGTQYFGPGTRLTVL.

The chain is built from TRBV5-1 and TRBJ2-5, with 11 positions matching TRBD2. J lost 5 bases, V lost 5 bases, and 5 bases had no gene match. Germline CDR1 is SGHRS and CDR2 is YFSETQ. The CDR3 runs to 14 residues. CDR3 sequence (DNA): TGCGCCAGCAGTCCACTAGCGGGAGAGGAGACCCAGTACTTC. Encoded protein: CASSPLAGEETQYF.

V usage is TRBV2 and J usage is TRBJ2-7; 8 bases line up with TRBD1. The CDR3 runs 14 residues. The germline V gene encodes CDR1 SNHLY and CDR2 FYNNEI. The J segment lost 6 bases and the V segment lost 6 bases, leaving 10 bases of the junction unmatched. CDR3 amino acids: CASSGQGSSGEQYF. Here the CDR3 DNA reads TGTGCCAGCAGCGGACAGGGTTCCTCTGGCGAGCAGTACTTC.

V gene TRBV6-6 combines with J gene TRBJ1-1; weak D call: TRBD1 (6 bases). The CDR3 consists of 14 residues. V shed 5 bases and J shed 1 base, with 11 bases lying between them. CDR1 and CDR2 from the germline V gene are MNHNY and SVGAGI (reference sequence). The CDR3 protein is CASSGTDRNTEAFF. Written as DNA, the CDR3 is TGTGCCAGCAGTGGGACGGACAGGAACACTGAAGCTTTCTTT.